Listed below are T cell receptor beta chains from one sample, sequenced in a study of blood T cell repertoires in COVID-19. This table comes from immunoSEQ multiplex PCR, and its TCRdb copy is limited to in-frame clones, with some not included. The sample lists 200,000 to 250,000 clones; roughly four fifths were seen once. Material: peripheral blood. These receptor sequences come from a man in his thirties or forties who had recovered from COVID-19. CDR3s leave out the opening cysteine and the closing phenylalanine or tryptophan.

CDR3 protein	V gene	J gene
AISVLGGDTDTQY	TRBV10-3	TRBJ2-3
ASSLMGSGGTDTQY	TRBV7-3	TRBJ2-3
ASSSHRESYEQY	TRBV7-9	TRBJ2-7
ASSLTGRTEAF	TRBV12-3/TRBV12-4	TRBJ1-1
ASSIPTGFTEAF	TRBV19	TRBJ1-1
ASSYSPGGGNYGYT	TRBV6-5	TRBJ1-2
ASSGGTERGEEAF	TRBV5-1	TRBJ1-1
ASTTGGAIGETQY	TRBV7-2	TRBJ2-5
ASKAGGSGANVLT	TRBV6-5	TRBJ2-6
ASSTRTGHNEQF	TRBV2	TRBJ2-1
ASSIYTGDGYT	TRBV19	TRBJ1-2
ASSFGRVGYEQY	TRBV28	TRBJ2-7
ASSQGGEGDRETQY	TRBV4-2	TRBJ2-5
ASSWGKYNEQF	TRBV28	TRBJ2-1
ASSLGQGSTDTQY	TRBV5-1	TRBJ2-3
ASQDTTGNTIY	TRBV10-3	TRBJ1-3
ASSLIWRGNGELF	TRBV11-2	TRBJ2-2
SAPRGYEQY	TRBV20-1	TRBJ2-7
ASSSPNRDNYGYT	TRBV18	TRBJ1-2
ASSPALRGLEQY	TRBV18	TRBJ2-7
ATSDARSTEAF	TRBV24-1	TRBJ1-1
ASSIAGNQETQY	TRBV7-8	TRBJ2-5
ASSPRDRASGQY	TRBV5-1	TRBJ2-7
ASSQGLAGEETQY	TRBV4-1	TRBJ2-5
ASNPNRGNQPQH	TRBV28	TRBJ1-5
ASSYSDSASYSPLH	TRBV6-6	TRBJ1-6
ASGGVPSGTGELF	TRBV9	TRBJ2-2
ASSQTGGPYNEQF	TRBV4-1	TRBJ2-1
ASSSWTPQETQY	TRBV7-2	TRBJ2-5
ASSQSTGSSYNEQF	TRBV23-1	TRBJ2-1
AINRPGQGVTEAF	TRBV10-3	TRBJ1-1
ASSRGGYGNTIY	TRBV5-5	TRBJ1-3
ASSLGTEATDTQY	TRBV5-1	TRBJ2-3
ASSLSPGGGLDSPLH	TRBV11-2	TRBJ1-6
ASSDGGGGTGELF	TRBV2	TRBJ2-2
ASSFAGQETQY	TRBV11-2	TRBJ2-5
ASTIQVENTEAF	TRBV2	TRBJ1-1
ATSRDYYEQY	TRBV15	TRBJ2-7
ASSQGQYNEQF	TRBV4-1	TRBJ2-1
ASSPDSGGWETQY	TRBV3-1/TRBV3-2	TRBJ2-5
ASSDGQGDNEQF	TRBV5-1	TRBJ2-1
ASSLGDQGIGNQPQH	TRBV5-1	TRBJ1-5
ASSDTFRLGANVLT	TRBV6-4	TRBJ2-6
ASSPRGEETQY	TRBV7-8	TRBJ2-5
ASSPGDRVTEAF	TRBV5-1	TRBJ1-1
ASRDNSPDTQY	TRBV2	TRBJ2-3
ASSLGTAHYEQY	TRBV27	TRBJ2-7
SVLGQDSYEQY	TRBV29-1	TRBJ2-7
ASSRDRGGNTIY	TRBV6-5	TRBJ1-3
ASSLEQDGETQY	TRBV5-1	TRBJ2-5
ASSHVKGAGGPGGYT	TRBV11-2	TRBJ1-2
ASSLRTGGQGTEAF	TRBV18	TRBJ1-1
ASSYVAGGTEAF	TRBV5-1	TRBJ1-1